This TCR beta chain was sequenced during a study of T cell clones after liver transplantation (dated by TCRdb to between 2017 and 2020). As for the study more broadly: The samples were obtained from ITN030ST, a randomized trial that attempted immunosuppression withdrawal within 2 years after liver transplantation. Blood samples were taken pre-transplant, pre-randomization before withdrawal, and post-randomization after full withdrawal or failed withdrawal. Third party-reactive TCRbeta sequences were also identified from pre-transplant MLRs to serve as an antigen-independent comparator for donor-reactive sequences. Tolerance meant complete immunosuppression withdrawal for at least one year without liver enzymes rising beyond twice the upper limit of normal. The subjects received no induction therapy and were kept on standard immunosuppression until randomization at 12-24 months post-transplant. Three of the eight recipients were HCV-positive; the others were transplanted for non-autoimmune, non-viral indications. The studied cohort comprised 8 liver transplant recipients, 3 classified as tolerant and 5 as non-tolerant. Donor-reactive T cell clones were identified by TCRbeta sequencing after a pre-transplant mixed lymphocyte reaction and then tracked in post-transplant blood.

Unstimulated PBMCs, after thawing, were stained for CD3, CD4 and CD8 and then FACS-sorted into CD3+CD4+ and CD3+CD8+ populations. All 8 studied subjects were randomized to withdrawal of immunosuppression. The Qiagen DNeasy Blood and Tissue Kit was used to isolate genomic DNA. The paper's findings and limits, for the study overall: Donor-reactive sequences decreased more than third party-reactive sequences, which suggests partial antigen-specific deletion that was not related to withdrawal success. When repertoire turnover was taken into account, detection of donor-reactive sequences was significantly reduced in 7 of 8 subjects for CD4 and in 8 of 8 subjects for CD8. Low numbers of available donor cells limited the measurable donor-reactive repertoire in two subjects. Since no allograft tissue specimens were available, donor-reactive T cells may have migrated into the graft instead of being deleted. Conclusions were preliminary, limited by small, heterogeneous patient numbers and non-standardized post-transplant time points. A significant post-transplant decrease in circulating donor-reactive CD4 TCRbeta sequences was observed in 5 of 8 subjects, irrespective of tolerance or HCV status.

V trim: 2 bases; J trim: 3 bases; unmatched bases: 11. The CDR3 numbers 17 residues from cysteine through phenylalanine. Only CDR3 DNA is held: 51 bases, read in frame from base 1. Sequences MDHEN (CDR1) and SYDVKM (CDR2) are obtained from the germline V gene. As for this clone: Its antigen has not been determined. No much larger clone exists at a distance of one base, and base qualities are not known.

High-throughput TCRbeta CDR3 sequencing of frozen genomic DNA was performed by immunoSEQ, with PCR amplification, mapping, bias correction and internal controls included. Processing in the source paper ran as follows. Only productive rearrangements were retained, and each unique TCRbeta sequence was defined by its CDR3 nucleotide sequence together with its V and J gene. Donor-reactive sequences required at least 5-fold expansion in CFSE-low cells versus unstimulated pre-transplant cells and at least 0.01% frequency. Minimum frequency thresholds were set for each subject on the basis of the unstimulated sample with the lowest template count, so that a detection power of at least 90% was ensured. Jensen-Shannon divergence between the top 1000 TCRbeta sequences post-transplant and pre-transplant was used to measure repertoire turnover. Two-sided Fisher's exact tests were used to test for changes in how often donor-reactive sequences were detected. Held by TCRdb, this immuneACCESS table contains in-frame sequences only and omits some clones. Under half of the omission traces to an unresolved V gene where checked; the cause of the rest is unknown. V and J calls and clone size are copied from that table; D and trimming were computed from the DNA. The sample contains roughly 60,000 clones, about 70% of them found a single time. Approximately 2.6% of the sample rests with the top ten.

The receptor comes from a human patient who received a liver transplant. Some T cells may have been brought in with the graft after a transplant. The starting material was CD4+ T cells from blood, obtained at the roughly 16-month timepoint. This chain is built from TRBV28 and TRBJ2-7, with TRBD1 matching 9 junction bases. The nucleotide sequence reads TGTGCCAGCAGTTTAATGTTGGGGGGGACAGGGAGCTACGAGCAGTACTTC. This translates into CASSLMLGGTGSYEQYF.